This T cell receptor (beta chain) originates from a study of blood T cell repertoires in COVID-19 (dated by TCRdb to 2020 to 2022). Background on the whole study: Samples covering the acute and convalescent phases of COVID-19 were provided by collaborators in the United States, Italy and Spain. The prospective study material was composed of cDNA or gDNA derived from T cells, B-cell-depleted T cells, or PBMCs. The samples were drawn from the first 160 participants of the ongoing ImmuneRACE study and from over 950 subjects provided by 6 global collaborators. The repertoires were made available in a free public database intended to serve as a resource for research on the immune response to SARS-CoV-2. Where available, HLA class I and class II types were taken from metadata supplied by the sample provider and were not determined by assay-based typing. Deeply sampled blood TCRbeta repertoires from subjects exposed to, actively infected with, or recovered from COVID-19 were included in the dataset. Sample metadata almost always included a de-identified subject ID, COVID-19 status, age in years and sex.

This clone was counted only a few times. Its antigen has not been determined. Per-base quality was not reported, and no clone a single base away is much larger than it. TCRbeta CDR3 regions were amplified from genomic DNA by means of the immunoSEQ Assay, a bias-controlled multiplex PCR. The original pipeline was this. Nucleated cell counts per sample were estimated from amplification of reference gene primers within the assay. To quantify the absolute abundance of each unique TCRbeta CDR3 rearrangement, sequence reads were collapsed and filtered. For each sample, productive Simpson clonality was calculated by taking the square root of Simpson's diversity index across productive rearrangements. This immuneACCESS table, as held by TCRdb, lists in-frame sequences with V and J called but not all clones. Of the missing ones, under half trace to an unresolved V gene in checked studies; the others have no known cause. Clonal size and the V and J genes are those of that table, whereas D and trimming came from the DNA. This sample comprises around 190,000 clones, around nine tenths of them detected only once. The biggest ten clones account for 15% to 20% of the sample.

At the junction V is shortened by 6 bases and J by 6 bases, with 11 bases in between. The CDR3 holds 12 amino acids from the cysteine to the phenylalanine. Only the CDR3 DNA stays, 36 bases, in frame from base 1. The germline V gene sets CDR1 to SQVTM and CDR2 to ANQGSEA. One collaborating source in Seattle enrolled patients while the patients were actively infected and followed the patients over time throughout the course of disease. Each collaborating institution followed its own protocols to collect whole blood in K2EDTA tubes. For TCRbeta analysis, collaborators shipped samples in one of three forms: frozen whole blood, isolated PBMCs, or DNA extracted from either of those sample types. General findings and caveats noted by the study authors: The quantity of clinical and demographic metadata differed by source and by participant and was supplied without curation.

Source material: peripheral blood. This TCR was sampled from a man in his fifties with COVID-19, enrolled during active disease. This chain is built from TRBV29-1 and TRBJ1-4; a confident D gene designation cannot be given. This receptor carries the CDR3 CSVGQEDEKLFF. The bases read TGCAGCGTCGGGCAGGAGGATGAAAAACTGTTTTTT.